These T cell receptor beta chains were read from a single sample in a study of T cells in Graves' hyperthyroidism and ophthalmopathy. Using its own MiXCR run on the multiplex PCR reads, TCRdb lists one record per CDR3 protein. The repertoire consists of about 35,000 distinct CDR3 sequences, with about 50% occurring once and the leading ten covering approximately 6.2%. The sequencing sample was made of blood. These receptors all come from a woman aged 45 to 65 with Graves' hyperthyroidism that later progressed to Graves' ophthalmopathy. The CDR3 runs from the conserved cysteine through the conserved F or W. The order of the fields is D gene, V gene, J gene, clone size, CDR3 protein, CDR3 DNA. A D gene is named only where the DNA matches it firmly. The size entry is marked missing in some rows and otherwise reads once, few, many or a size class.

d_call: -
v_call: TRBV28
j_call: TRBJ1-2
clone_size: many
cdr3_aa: CASNPESRANYGYTF
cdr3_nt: TGTGCCAGCAACCCCGAATCCAGGGCTAACTATGGCTACACCTTC

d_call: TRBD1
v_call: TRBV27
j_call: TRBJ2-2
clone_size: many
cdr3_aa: CASSTGDPGELFF
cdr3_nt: TGTGCCAGCAGTACAGGGGACCCCGGGGAGCTGTTTTTT

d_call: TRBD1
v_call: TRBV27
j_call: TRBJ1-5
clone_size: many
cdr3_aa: CASSLSGTGLPPQHF
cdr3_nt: TGTGCCAGCAGTTTATCAGGGACAGGGTTACCACCCCAGCATTTT

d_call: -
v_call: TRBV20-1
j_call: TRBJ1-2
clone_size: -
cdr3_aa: CSARDPPVDYGYTF
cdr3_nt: TGTAGTGCTAGGGATCCGCCAGTAGACTATGGCTACACCTTC

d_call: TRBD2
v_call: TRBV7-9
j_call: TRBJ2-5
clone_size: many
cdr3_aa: CASSLGLAGEETQYF
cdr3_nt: TGTGCCAGCAGCCTCGGACTAGCGGGAGAGGAGACCCAGTACTTC

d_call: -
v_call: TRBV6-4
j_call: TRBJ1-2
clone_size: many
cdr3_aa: CASLGGNGDGYTF
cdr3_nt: TGTGCCAGCCTAGGGGGTAACGGTGATGGCTACACCTTC

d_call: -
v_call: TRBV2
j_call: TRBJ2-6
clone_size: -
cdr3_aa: CASSFYICSATQGRGANVLTF
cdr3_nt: -

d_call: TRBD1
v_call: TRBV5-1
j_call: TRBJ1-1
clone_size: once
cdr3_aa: CASSFHRGGGGGTEAFF
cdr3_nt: TGCGCCAGCAGCTTCCACAGGGGGGGGGGGGGGGGCACTGAAGCTTTCTTT

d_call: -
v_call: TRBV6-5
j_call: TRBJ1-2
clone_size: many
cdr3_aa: CASSVSLTNYGYTF
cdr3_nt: TGTGCCAGCAGTGTCTCGCTCACTAACTATGGCTACACCTTC

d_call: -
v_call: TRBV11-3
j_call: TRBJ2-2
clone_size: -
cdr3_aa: CASSLAGRPSGELFF
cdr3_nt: TGTGCCAGCAGCTTAGCGGGACGGCCATCTGGGGAGCTGTTTTTT

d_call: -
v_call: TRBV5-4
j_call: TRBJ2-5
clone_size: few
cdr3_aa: CASSLAGVQETQYF
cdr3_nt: TGTGCCAGCAGCTTGGCAGGGGTGCAAGAGACCCAGTACTTC

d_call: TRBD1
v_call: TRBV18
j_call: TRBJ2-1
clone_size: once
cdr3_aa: CASSPGQGVYNEQFF
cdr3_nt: TGTGCCAGCTCACCCGGACAGGGTGTCTACAATGAGCAGTTCTTC

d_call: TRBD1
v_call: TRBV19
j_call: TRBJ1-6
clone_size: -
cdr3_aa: CASSMIGTGSSPLHF
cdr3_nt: TGTGCCAGTAGTATGATCGGGACAGGGAGTTCACCCCTCCACTTT

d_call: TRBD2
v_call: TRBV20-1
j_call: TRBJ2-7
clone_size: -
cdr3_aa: CSARGLAGYEQYF
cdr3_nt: TGCAGTGCTAGGGGACTAGCGGGCTACGAGCAGTACTTC

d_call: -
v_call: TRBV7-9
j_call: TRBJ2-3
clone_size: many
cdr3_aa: CASSLGGTSGTDTQYF
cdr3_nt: TGTGCCAGCAGCTTAGGGGGTACTAGTGGCACAGATACGCAGTATTTT

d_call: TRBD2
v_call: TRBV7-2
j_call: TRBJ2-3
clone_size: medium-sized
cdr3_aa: CASSFGTSETQYF
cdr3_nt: TGTGCCAGCAGCTTTGGGACTAGCGAGACGCAGTATTTT

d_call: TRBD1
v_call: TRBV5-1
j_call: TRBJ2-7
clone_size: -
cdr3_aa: CASSLLGTGLREQYF
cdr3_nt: TGCGCCAGCAGCTTGTTGGGGACAGGCTTGAGAGAGCAGTACTTC

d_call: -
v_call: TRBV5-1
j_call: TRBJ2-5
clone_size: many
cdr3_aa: CASSLYQGMVETQYF
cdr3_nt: TGCGCCAGCAGCTTGTATCAGGGAATGGTCGAGACCCAGTACTTC

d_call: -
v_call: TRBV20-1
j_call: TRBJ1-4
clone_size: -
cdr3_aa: CSAGPREYEKLFF
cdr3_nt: TGCAGTGCTGGGCCGCGGGAATATGAAAAACTGTTTTTT

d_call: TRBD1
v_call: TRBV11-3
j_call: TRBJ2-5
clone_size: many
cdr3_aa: CASSSKTGGVETQYF
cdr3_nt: TGTGCCAGCAGCTCAAAGACAGGGGGTGTCGAGACCCAGTACTTC

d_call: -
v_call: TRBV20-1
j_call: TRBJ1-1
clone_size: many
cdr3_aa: CSARGGGTEAFF
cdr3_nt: TGCAGTGCTAGGGGGGGTGGCACTGAAGCTTTCTTT

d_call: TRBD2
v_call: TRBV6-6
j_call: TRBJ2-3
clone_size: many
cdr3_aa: CASSPRTSASTDTQYF
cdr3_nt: TGTGCCAGCAGTCCACGGACTAGCGCAAGCACAGATACGCAGTATTTT

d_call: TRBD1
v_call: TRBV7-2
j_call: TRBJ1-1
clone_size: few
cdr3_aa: CASSSGTGAMNTEAFF
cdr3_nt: TGTGCCAGCAGCTCCGGGACAGGGGCCATGAACACTGAAGCTTTCTTT

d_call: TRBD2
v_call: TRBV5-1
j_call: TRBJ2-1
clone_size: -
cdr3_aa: CVSSILGTSSYEQFF
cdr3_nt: TGCGTCAGCAGCATTCTCGGGACTAGTAGCTATGAGCAGTTCTTC